This TCR beta chain was identified during a study of T cell repertoires in cytomegalovirus infection. The CDR3 contains 15 residues. Germline V gives CDR1 LNHDA, CDR2 SQIVND (reference sequence). The V gene end was trimmed by 6 bases and the J gene end by 2 bases; junction bases not matched to a gene: 9. TCRdb called the reads again in MiXCR, with one record for every CDR3 protein. The top ten clones hold around 14% of a sample with fewer than 850,000 distinct CDR3 sequences, 25% to 30% of them seen once. Concerning this clonotype itself: What it binds is not known.

This clonotype was obtained from a human donor in good health (CMV status not recorded). Some clones in this sample may be carry-over from other donors' samples. V gene TRBV19 combines with J gene TRBJ2-5, with 7 positions matching TRBD1. The sequenced sample was cultured CD8+ T cells from PBMCs, obtained from culture after CMV antigen stimulation. The DNA of the CDR3 is TGTGCCAGTAGGACCAAGGACAGGTATCAAGAGACCCAGTACTTC. This translates into CASRTKDRYQETQYF.